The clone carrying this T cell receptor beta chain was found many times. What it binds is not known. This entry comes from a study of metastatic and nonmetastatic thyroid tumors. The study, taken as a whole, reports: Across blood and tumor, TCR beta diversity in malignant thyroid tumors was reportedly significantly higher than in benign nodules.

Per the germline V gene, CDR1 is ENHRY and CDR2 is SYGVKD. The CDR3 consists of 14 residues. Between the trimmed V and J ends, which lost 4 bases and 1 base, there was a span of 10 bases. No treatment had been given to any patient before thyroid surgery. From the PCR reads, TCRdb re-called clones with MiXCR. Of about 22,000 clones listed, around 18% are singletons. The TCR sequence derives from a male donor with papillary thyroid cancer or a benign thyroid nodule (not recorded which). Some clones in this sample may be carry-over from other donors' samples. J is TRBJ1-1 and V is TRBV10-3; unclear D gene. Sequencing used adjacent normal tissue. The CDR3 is CAISGQDGNTEAFF. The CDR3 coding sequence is TGTGCCATCAGTGGGCAGGATGGGAACACTGAAGCTTTCTTT.